The 15 T cell receptor beta chains in this list originate from one sample, sequenced in a study of cytomegalovirus exposure and HLA in healthy donors. With 60 Vbeta and 13 Jbeta primers, the PCR was carried out. The method was immunoSEQ multiplex PCR; TCRdb's version includes in-frame clones alone and lacks a portion of them. The sample includes over 100,000 clones. Input material: PBMCs. Receptor source: a woman in her 40s in good health and CMV-seropositive.

This chain links TRBV5-1 with TRBJ2-2, with D tentatively TRBD2 (6 bases). The V end was cut by 2 bases, the J end by 6 bases, with 11 bases between. Germline V gene sequence: CDR1 SGHRS, CDR2 YFSETQ. The length of the CDR3 is 14 residues. This chain's CDR3 is CASSFSGRAGELFF. CDR3 DNA sequence: TGCGCCAGCAGCTTTAGCGGCCGGGCCGGGGAGCTGTTTTTT.

The chain joins TRBV9 to TRBJ2-7; D possibly corresponds to TRBD1 (6 bases). The CDR3 is 15 amino acids. The germline gives CDR1 SGDLS, CDR2 YYNGEE. Trimming pared 4 bases from V and 2 bases from J, leaving 16 bases between. The CDR3 loop reads CASSSLADRTYEQYF. In nucleotides, the CDR3 is TGTGCCAGCAGCTCACTGGCCGACAGGACCTACGAGCAGTACTTC.

This rearrangement joins TRBV7-3 to TRBJ1-5; TRBD1 might be the D (5 bases). CDR3 length equals 16 residues. V lost 7 bases, J lost 0 bases, and 16 bases lay in between. Germline V gene data show CDR1 as SGHTA and CDR2 as FQGTGA. This CDR3 reads CASTTSGPYSNQPQHF. CDR3 coding DNA: TGTGCCAGCACCACATCAGGGCCATATAGCAATCAGCCCCAGCATTTT.

The CDR3 sequence is CATSAPEQGWGNQPQHF. The CDR3 region has the DNA TGTGCCACTTCTGCCCCAGAACAGGGCTGGGGCAATCAGCCCCAGCATTTT. The gene calls are TRBV19 and TRBJ1-5, with a tentative D call TRBD1 (6 bases). V was clipped by 10 bases and J by 2 bases, with 24 bases between them. From germline, CDR1 is LNHDA and CDR2 SQIVND (reference sequence). The CDR3 sequence is 17 residues long.

As DNA, the CDR3 is TGCGCCAGCAGCGTCGGGACTAGCGGTCTCGTCGGCTACGAGCAGTACTTC. Amino acid sequence: CASSVGTSGLVGYEQYF. V usage is TRBV5-1 and J usage is TRBJ2-7; 11 positions match TRBD2. Germline V lookup: CDR1 SGHRS, CDR2 YFSETQ. CDR3 length: 17 amino acids. V lost 4 bases to trimming and J lost 3 bases; unmatched junction nucleotides: 12. Together with reference TRBV5-1 and TRBJ2-7, the CDR3 gives the full variable domain: KAGVTQTPRYLIKTRGQQVTLSCSPISGHRSVSWYQQTPGQGLQFLFEYFSETQRNKGNFPGRFSGRQFSNSRSEMNVSTLELGDSALYLCASSVGTSGLVGYEQYFGPGTRLTVT.

This sequence joins TRBV30 and TRBJ2-7; 11 nucleotides agree with TRBD2. CDR1 and CDR2 (germline): GTSNPN, SVGIG (reference sequence). Trimming took 4 bases from V and 6 from J; bases not matched to a gene: 8. The CDR3 is 14 amino acids. The CDR3 reads CAWTSRLAGIEQYF. CDR3 coding DNA: TGTGCCTGGACCTCGAGACTAGCGGGAATCGAGCAGTACTTC.

The V and J genes are TRBV6-1 and TRBJ1-1; possibly TRBD1 for D (5 bases). The germline CDR1 and CDR2 sequences are MNHNS and SASEGT. Trimming removed 0 bases from V and 2 bases from J, with 16 bases in between. The CDR3 contains 17 residues. The CDR3 spells CASSEAAGMASNTEAFF. CDR3 in DNA: TGTGCCAGCAGTGAAGCGGCAGGGATGGCCTCAAACACTGAAGCTTTCTTT.

The rearrangement links TRBV6-1 to TRBJ2-5; the match to TRBD1 covers 7 bases. The end of the DNA is better explained by TRBJ2-7, so the J call may be wrong. The germline V gene has CDR1 MNHNS and CDR2 SASEGT. CDR3 length equals 15 residues. CDR3 sequence reads: CASTGQAVASYEQYF. In nucleotides, the CDR3 is TGTGCCAGTACAGGACAGGCTGTTGCCTCCTACGAGCAGTACTTC.

This chain links TRBV28 with TRBJ2-1; 10 positions match TRBD2. The CDR3 contains 20 residues. The germline V gene has CDR1 MDHEN and CDR2 SYDVKM. J gave up 4 bases and V 4 bases, and 19 bases lay outside the gene matches. The CDR3 coding sequence is TGTGCCAGCAGTTCAAAACATACCCAGCGGGAGGGGCTTTTTTACAATGAGCAGTTCTTC. Translation: CASSSKHTQREGLFYNEQFF.

On this clone itself: Additional DNA sequences in this sample encode the identical CDR3. The J gene is TRBJ1-1, the V gene TRBV11-3; D is ambiguous. The CDR3 has 13 amino acids. The germline V gene has CDR1 SGHNT and CDR2 YENEEA. V shed 1 base and J shed 1 base, with 4 bases lying between them. The CDR3 DNA reads TGTGCCAGCAGCTTAGGACAGAACACTGAAGCTTTCTTT. This gives the protein CASSLGQNTEAFF.

The gene calls are TRBV7-9 and TRBJ2-5; 14 positions match TRBD2. V shed 6 bases and J 4 bases; nucleotides not matched to a gene: 7. This CDR3 region has 16 residues. Germline CDR1 SEHNR, CDR2 FQNEAQ (reference sequence). In DNA form, the CDR3 reads TGTGCCAGCAGTGCGTCGGGACTAGCGGGAGTAGAGACCCAGTACTTC. Its protein product is CASSASGLAGVETQYF.

The chain links TRBV6-1 to TRBJ1-5; D is unclear. This CDR3 has 16 residues. Germline V gives CDR1 MNHNS, CDR2 SASEGT. Trimming took off 2 bases at V and 0 bases at J, with 11 bases between the two ends. The CDR3 nucleotides are TGTGCCAGCAGTGAACAGCCGGGATATAGCAATCAGCCCCAGCATTTT. Translation gives CASSEQPGYSNQPQHF.

The gene calls are TRBV11-3 and TRBJ2-1; 12 nucleotides align to TRBD2. CDR3 length: 16 amino acids. J lost 7 bases, V lost 0 bases, and 4 bases had no gene match. CDR1 is SGHNT and CDR2 is YENEEA in the germline V gene. For the CDR3, the DNA is TGTGCCAGCAGCTTAGAGGGGGGACTAGCGGGTAATGAGCAGTTCTTC. Its protein product is CASSLEGGLAGNEQFF.

The chain recombines TRBV5-1 with TRBJ1-1; D perhaps matches TRBD1 (6 bases). Per the germline V gene, CDR1 is SGHRS and CDR2 is YFSETQ. Trimming took off 0 bases at V and 8 bases at J, with 11 bases between the two ends. This CDR3 is built from 13 residues. The CDR3 DNA reads TGCGCCAGCAGCTTGGGGGGGCGGGAGGAAGCTTTCTTT. Residues: CASSLGGREEAFF.

V gene TRBV6-1 combines with J gene TRBJ1-5; maybe TRBD1 (5 bases). CDR3 length equals 13 residues. CDR1 MNHNS and CDR2 SASEGT come from the germline V gene. The ends were cut back, 9 bases at V and 2 bases at J, with 11 bases in the middle. The CDR3 nucleotides read TGTGCCAGTACCGGGGGGGGCAATCAGCCCCAGCATTTT. Amino acids: CASTGGGNQPQHF.